This is a list of T cell receptor beta chains from one sample in a study of beta chain features in type 1 diabetes. Assay: immunoSEQ multiplex PCR; the TCRdb copy retains only in-frame clones and omits some. In the table there are 100,000 to 150,000 clones, roughly 17% of which are singletons. Sequencing was done on a sample of central memory CD4+ T cells from blood. The receptors come from a man between 18 and 35 years old with type 1 diabetes. CDR3s include the opening cysteine and the closing phenylalanine or tryptophan. A D gene is named only where the DNA matches it firmly. The size field is filled for only some rows; it gives once, few, many or a size class.

TRBV5-4,few,TRBD2,TRBJ2-5,TGTGCCAGCACCAGACTAGCGGGAGGGTACCAAGAGACCCAGTACTTC,CASTRLAGGYQETQYF
TRBV15,.,.,TRBJ2-5,TGTGCCACCAGCAGGGACTGGCAAGAGACCCAGTACTTC,CATSRDWQETQYF
TRBV7-9,.,.,TRBJ2-1,TGTGCCAGCAGCTTAGAGGGTCAGGTACAATACAATGAGCAGTTCTTC,CASSLEGQVQYNEQFF
TRBV6-5,few,.,TRBJ1-1,TGTGCCAGCAGACCGCCGGGTCCTTCGGCGGCTTTCTTT,CASRPPGPSAAFF
TRBV2,.,TRBD1,TRBJ2-7,TGTGCCAGCGGGGCAGGGGGCTACGAGCAGTACTTC,CASGAGGYEQYF
TRBV5-1,.,.,TRBJ2-5,TGCGCCAGCAGCTCCCGAGACTCAACAGAGACCCAGTACTTC,CASSSRDSTETQYF
TRBV20-1,.,.,TRBJ2-7,TGCAGTGCTAGTAGAGGAGGGCCGTACTTC,CSASRGGPYF
TRBV5-1,many,.,TRBJ1-2,TGCGCCAGCAGCGGCTCCGGGACACCCCCTGGCTACACCTTC,CASSGSGTPPGYTF
TRBV30,few,.,TRBJ2-3,TGTGCCTGGAACCCCCACCTCACAGATACGCAGTATTTT,CAWNPHLTDTQYF
TRBV30,once,TRBD1,TRBJ2-7,TGTGCCTGGAGTTGGCGGGACAGGGTAAACGAGCAGTACTTC,CAWSWRDRVNEQYF
TRBV20-1,few,.,TRBJ2-7,TGCCCCCTCCAAAACGAGCAGTACTTC,CPLQNEQYF
TRBV30,.,TRBD1,TRBJ2-7,TGTGCCTGGATAAACAGGGGGGCCGAGCAGTACTTC,CAWINRGAEQYF
TRBV10-3,.,TRBD2,TRBJ2-3,TGTGCCATCCAGCGGGAAGGCGTGGATACGCAGTATTTT,CAIQREGVDTQYF
TRBV9,.,.,TRBJ1-1,TGTGCCAGCAGCGCCGGACGGCGGAACACTGAAGCTTTCTTT,CASSAGRRNTEAFF
TRBV4-1,.,TRBD2,TRBJ2-7,TGCGCCAGCAGCCAAGATTCAGCGGGAGAGTACGAGCAGTACTTC,CASSQDSAGEYEQYF
TRBV5-1,.,.,TRBJ1-1,TGCGCCAGCAGACCTACGACAGATATGAACACTGAAGCTTTCTTT,CASRPTTDMNTEAFF
TRBV7-2,few,.,TRBJ2-7,TGTGCCAGCAGCCGAGAGTGGGGGCCACTATACGAGCAGTACTTC,CASSREWGPLYEQYF
TRBV5-6,.,.,TRBJ1-4,TGTGCCAGCAGCTTGTCAAAGGACTTCGAAAATGAAAAACTGTTTTTT,CASSLSKDFENEKLFF
TRBV19,.,.,TRBJ1-5,TGTGCCAGTAGTGGGGTAGAGAAAATGGAGCCCCAGCATTTT,CASSGVEKMEPQHF
TRBV4-2,.,TRBD1,TRBJ2-2,TGTGCCAGCAGCCAAGGAAGGACAGGGACCACCGGGGAGCTGTTTTTT,CASSQGRTGTTGELFF
TRBV18,many,.,TRBJ1-1,TGTGCCAGCTCACCCGATCTAGGCGGGAACACTGAAGCTTTCTTT,CASSPDLGGNTEAFF
TRBV27,.,TRBD1,TRBJ2-1,TGTGCCAGCAGTTTATGGGACAGGGGGTATGAGCAGTTCTTC,CASSLWDRGYEQFF
TRBV9,.,TRBD2,TRBJ2-5,TGTGCCAGCAGCGTAGGGGTAGCGGGACAAGAGACCCAGTACTTC,CASSVGVAGQETQYF
TRBV12-5,.,.,TRBJ2-2,TGTGCTAGTGGACCATGGGCTACCGACGGGGAGCTGTTTTTT,CASGPWATDGELFF
TRBV23-1,many,.,TRBJ2-4,TGCGCCAGCAGTCAGGACAGATCGATGAAAAACATTCAGTACTTC,CASSQDRSMKNIQYF
TRBV27,.,TRBD2,TRBJ2-3,TGTGCCAGCACCTCGCTATGGGCTAGCGGGGGGAGCGCAGATACGCAGTATTTT,CASTSLWASGGSADTQYF
TRBV28,.,.,TRBJ2-2,TGTGCCAGCAGTATTCTCAGGGAAGGGGAGCTGTTTTTT,CASSILREGELFF
TRBV5-6,.,.,TRBJ1-1,TGTGCCAGCAGCTTATTGGGAACTGAAGCTTTCTTT,CASSLLGTEAFF
TRBV18,.,TRBD1,TRBJ1-5,TGTGCCAGCTCACCGGGACAGGGCGGCAGCAATCAGCCCCAGCATTTT,CASSPGQGGSNQPQHF
TRBV18,.,.,TRBJ1-1,TGTGCCAGCTCACCCCTCTACGGGAGAACGGCTGAAGCTTTCTTT,CASSPLYGRTAEAFF
TRBV5-1,.,.,TRBJ2-1,TGCGCCAGCAGCTCGATGGACAGTTACAATGAGCAGTTCTTC,CASSSMDSYNEQFF
TRBV15,.,TRBD2,TRBJ2-5,TGTGCCACCAGCTCCAGCGGGAGGTCGGAGACCCAGTACTTC,CATSSSGRSETQYF
TRBV4-2,few,TRBD2,TRBJ2-5,TGTGCCAGCAGCCAAGACGGGAGGGAGACCCAGTACTTC,CASSQDGRETQYF
TRBV6-5,few,TRBD1,TRBJ1-6,TGTGCCAGCAGTTACACGGGGACAGGGACGAATTCACCCCTCCACTTT,CASSYTGTGTNSPLHF